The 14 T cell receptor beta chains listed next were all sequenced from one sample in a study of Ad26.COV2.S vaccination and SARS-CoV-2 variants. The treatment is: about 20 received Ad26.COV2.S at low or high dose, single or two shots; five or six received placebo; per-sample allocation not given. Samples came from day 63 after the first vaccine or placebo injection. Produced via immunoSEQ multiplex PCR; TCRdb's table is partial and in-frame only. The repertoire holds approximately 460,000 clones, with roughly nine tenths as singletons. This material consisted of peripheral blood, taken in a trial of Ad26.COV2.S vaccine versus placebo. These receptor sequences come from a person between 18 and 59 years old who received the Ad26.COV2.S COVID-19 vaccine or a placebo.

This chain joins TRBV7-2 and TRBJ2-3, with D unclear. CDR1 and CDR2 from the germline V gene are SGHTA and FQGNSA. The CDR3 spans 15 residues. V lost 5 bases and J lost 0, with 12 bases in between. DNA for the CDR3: TGTGCCAGCAGCCCGGCGCTTGTTAGCACAGATACGCAGTATTTT. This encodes CASSPALVSTDTQYF.

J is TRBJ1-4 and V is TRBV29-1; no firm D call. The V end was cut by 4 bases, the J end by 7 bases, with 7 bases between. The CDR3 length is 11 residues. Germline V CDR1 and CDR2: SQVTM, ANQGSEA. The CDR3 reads CSVVVGEKLFF. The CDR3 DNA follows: TGCAGCGTTGTGGTGGGTGAAAAACTGTTTTTT.

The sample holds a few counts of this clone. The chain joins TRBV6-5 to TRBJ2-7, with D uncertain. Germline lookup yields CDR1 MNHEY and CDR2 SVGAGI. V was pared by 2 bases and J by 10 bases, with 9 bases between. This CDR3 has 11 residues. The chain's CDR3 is CASSYGKLQYF. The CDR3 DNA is TGTGCCAGCAGTTACGGGAAACTTCAGTACTTC.

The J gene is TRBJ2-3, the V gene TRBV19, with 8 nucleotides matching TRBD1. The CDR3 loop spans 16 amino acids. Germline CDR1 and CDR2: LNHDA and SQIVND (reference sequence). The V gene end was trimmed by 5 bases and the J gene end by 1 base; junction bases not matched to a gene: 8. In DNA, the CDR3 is TGTGCCAGTAGTGTCCGACAGGGGTCTGGCACAGATACGCAGTATTTT. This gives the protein CASSVRQGSGTDTQYF.

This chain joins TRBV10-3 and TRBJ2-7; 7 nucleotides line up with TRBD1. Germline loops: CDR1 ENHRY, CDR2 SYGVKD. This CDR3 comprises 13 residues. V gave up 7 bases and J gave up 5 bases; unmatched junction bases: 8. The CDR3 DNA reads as TGTGCCATCATGGGACAGAGTTCGCACGAGCAGTACTTC. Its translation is CAIMGQSSHEQYF.

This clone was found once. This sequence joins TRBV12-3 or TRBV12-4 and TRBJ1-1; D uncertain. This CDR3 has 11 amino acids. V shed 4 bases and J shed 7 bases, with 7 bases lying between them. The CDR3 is CASSSYGEAFF. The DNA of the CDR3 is TGTGCCAGCAGTTCGTACGGTGAAGCTTTCTTT.

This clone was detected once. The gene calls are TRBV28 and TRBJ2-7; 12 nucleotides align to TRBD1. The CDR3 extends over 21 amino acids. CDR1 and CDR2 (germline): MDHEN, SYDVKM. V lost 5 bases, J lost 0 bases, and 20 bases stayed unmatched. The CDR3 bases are TGTGCCAGCAGTCATCGAGGTTTGGGACAGGGGGCTGGAGGCCGCTCCTACGAGCAGTACTTC. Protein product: CASSHRGLGQGAGGRSYEQYF. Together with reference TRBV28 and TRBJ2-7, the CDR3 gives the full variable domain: DVKVTQSSRYLVKRTGEKVFLECVQDMDHENMFWYRQDPGLGLRLIYFSYDVKMKEKGDIPEGYSVSREKKERFSLILESASTNQTSMYLCASSHRGLGQGAGGRSYEQYFGPGTRLTVT.

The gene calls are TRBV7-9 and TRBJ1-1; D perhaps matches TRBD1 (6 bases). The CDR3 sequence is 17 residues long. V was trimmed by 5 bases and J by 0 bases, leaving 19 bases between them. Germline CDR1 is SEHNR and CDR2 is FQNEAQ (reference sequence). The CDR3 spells CASSPIRRGLMNTEAFF. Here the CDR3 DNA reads TGTGCCAGCAGCCCAATCCGCCGGGGGCTCATGAACACTGAAGCTTTCTTT.

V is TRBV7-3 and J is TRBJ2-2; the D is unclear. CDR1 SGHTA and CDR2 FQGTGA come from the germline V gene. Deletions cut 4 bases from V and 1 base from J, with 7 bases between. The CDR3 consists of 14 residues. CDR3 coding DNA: TGTGCCAGCAGCTCCCGCCTGAACACCGGGGAGCTGTTTTTT. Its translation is CASSSRLNTGELFF.

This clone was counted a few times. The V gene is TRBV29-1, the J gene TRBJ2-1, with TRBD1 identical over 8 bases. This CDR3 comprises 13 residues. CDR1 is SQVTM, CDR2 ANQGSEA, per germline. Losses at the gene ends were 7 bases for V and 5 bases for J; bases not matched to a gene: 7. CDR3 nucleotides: TGCAGCGCGAAATGGACAGGGAACAATGAGCAGTTCTTC. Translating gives CSAKWTGNNEQFF.

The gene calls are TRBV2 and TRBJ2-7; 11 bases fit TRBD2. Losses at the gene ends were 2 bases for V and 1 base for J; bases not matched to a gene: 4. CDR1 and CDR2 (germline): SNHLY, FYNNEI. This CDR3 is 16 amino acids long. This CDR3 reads CASSELGLADSYEQYF. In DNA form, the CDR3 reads TGTGCCAGCAGTGAATTGGGACTAGCGGATTCCTACGAGCAGTACTTC.

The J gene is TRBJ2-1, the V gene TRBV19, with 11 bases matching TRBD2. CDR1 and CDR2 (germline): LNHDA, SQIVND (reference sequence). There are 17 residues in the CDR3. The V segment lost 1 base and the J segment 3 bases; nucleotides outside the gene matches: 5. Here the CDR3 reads CASSIVSSGGLYNEQFF. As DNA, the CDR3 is TGTGCCAGTAGTATAGTGTCTAGCGGGGGGCTCTACAATGAGCAGTTCTTC.

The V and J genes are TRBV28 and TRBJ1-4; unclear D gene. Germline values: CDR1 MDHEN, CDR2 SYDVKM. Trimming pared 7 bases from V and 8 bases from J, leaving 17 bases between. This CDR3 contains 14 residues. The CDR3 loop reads CASTSPGVQEKLFF. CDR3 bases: TGTGCCAGCACCTCTCCTGGGGTGCAAGAAAAACTGTTTTTT.

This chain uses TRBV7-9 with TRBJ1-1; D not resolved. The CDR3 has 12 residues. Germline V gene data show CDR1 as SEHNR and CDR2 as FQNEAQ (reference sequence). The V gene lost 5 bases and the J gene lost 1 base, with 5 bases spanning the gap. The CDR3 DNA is TGTGCCAGCAGCGAAGAGAACACTGAAGCTTTCTTT. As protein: CASSEENTEAFF.